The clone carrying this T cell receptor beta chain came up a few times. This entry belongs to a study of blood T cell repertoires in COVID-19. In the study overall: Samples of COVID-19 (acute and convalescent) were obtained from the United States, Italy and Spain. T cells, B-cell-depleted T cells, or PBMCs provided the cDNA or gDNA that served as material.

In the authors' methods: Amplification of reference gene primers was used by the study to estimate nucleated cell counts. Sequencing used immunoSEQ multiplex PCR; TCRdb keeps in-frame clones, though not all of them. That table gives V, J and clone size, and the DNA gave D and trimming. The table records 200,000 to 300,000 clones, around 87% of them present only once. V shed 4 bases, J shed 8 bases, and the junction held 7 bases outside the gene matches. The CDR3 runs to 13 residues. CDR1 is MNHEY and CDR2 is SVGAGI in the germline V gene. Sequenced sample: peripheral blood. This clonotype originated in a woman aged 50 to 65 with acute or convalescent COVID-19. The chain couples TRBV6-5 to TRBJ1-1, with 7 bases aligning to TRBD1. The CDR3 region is CASSLGQWMEAFF. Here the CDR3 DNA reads TGTGCCAGCAGTTTGGGACAGTGGATGGAAGCTTTCTTT.